The entry below describes one T cell receptor (beta chain). This specimen comes from a study of blood T cell repertoires in COVID-19. Overall study: Sites in the United States, Italy and Spain provided acute and convalescent COVID-19 samples.

In the original analysis: Reference gene primer amplification in the assay estimated nucleated cell counts. The table came from immunoSEQ multiplex PCR; TCRdb's copy has only in-frame clones and leaves some out. V and J calls plus clone size are reproduced from that table; the DNA served to infer D and trimming. The table records roughly 79,000 clones, almost 85% of them present only once. Sequences were obtained from peripheral blood. The TCR sequence derives from a human donor in a cohort sampled during active COVID-19.

Here the CDR3 DNA reads TGTGCCAGCAGTTTGGGGACAGGAGATAACTATGGCTACACCTTC. Its protein is CASSLGTGDNYGYTF. The chain couples TRBV6-5 to TRBJ1-2; TRBD1 agrees at 8 bases. This CDR3 has 15 residues. CDR1 is MNHEY and CDR2 is SVGAGI in the germline V gene. V was clipped by 4 bases and J by 1 base; unmatched bases: 5.